A single sample is the source of the 2 T cell receptor beta chains below, sequenced in a study of a mutant IDH1 vaccine in newly diagnosed glioma. The method was immunoSEQ multiplex PCR; TCRdb's version includes in-frame clones alone and lacks a portion of them. The sample carries about 51,000 clones, around 80% recorded once. No antigen has been assigned to these receptors. Indicated time point: week 5, during vaccination. Doses of 300 ug of mutant IDH1 20-mer peptide were given with topical imiquimod. This specimen consisted of PBMCs, obtained from a glioma patient whose treatment included an IDH1 peptide vaccine. These receptors originate from a middle-aged man with glioma.

The chain couples TRBV19 to TRBJ2-7, with D possibly being TRBD1 or TRBD2 (5 bases each). The CDR3 consists of 14 residues. Germline loops: CDR1 LNHDA, CDR2 SQIVND (reference sequence). V lost 3 bases and J 1 base, leaving 10 bases between the germline ends. CDR3 DNA sequence: TGTGCCAGTAGTATCGGGGACGGGTCCTACGAGCAGTACTTC. Translating it yields CASSIGDGSYEQYF. Combining the CDR3 with reference TRBV19 and TRBJ2-7 gives the whole variable domain DGGITQSPKYLFRKEGQNVTLSCEQNLNHDAMYWYRQDPGQGLRLIYYSQIVNDFQKGDIAEGYSVSREKKESFPLTVTSAQKNPTAFYLCASSIGDGSYEQYFGPGTRLTVT.

The chain links TRBV29-1 to TRBJ2-7, with D possibly called TRBD1 or TRBD2 (5 bases each). Near its end, the DNA agrees better with TRBJ2-1, so the J call may be wrong. This CDR3 comprises 12 residues. Germline V gene sequence: CDR1 SQVTM, CDR2 ANQGSEA. For the CDR3, the DNA is TGCAGCGTTGCGGGGACCTACTACGAGCAGTTCTTC. Protein product: CSVAGTYYEQFF.